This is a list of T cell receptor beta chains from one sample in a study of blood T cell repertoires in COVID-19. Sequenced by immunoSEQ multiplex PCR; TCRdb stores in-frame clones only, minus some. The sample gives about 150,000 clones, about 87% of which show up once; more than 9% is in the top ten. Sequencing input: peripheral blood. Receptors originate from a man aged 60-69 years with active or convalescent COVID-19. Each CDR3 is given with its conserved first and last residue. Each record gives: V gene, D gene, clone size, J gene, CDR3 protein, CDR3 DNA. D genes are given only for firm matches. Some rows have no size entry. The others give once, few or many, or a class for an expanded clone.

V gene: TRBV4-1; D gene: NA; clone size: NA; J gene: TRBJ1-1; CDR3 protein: CASLGRTAGTEAFF; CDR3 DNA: TGCGCCAGCCTGGGTCGAACAGCGGGCACTGAAGCTTTCTTT
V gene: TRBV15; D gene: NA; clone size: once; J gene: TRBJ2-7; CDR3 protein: CATSQGLPYEQYF; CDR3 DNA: TGTGCCACCAGCCAGGGACTTCCCTACGAGCAGTACTTC
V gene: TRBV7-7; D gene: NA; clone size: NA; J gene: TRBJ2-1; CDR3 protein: CASSPGQKNNEQFF; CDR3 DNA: TGTGCTAGCAGCCCCGGACAGAAAAACAATGAGCAGTTCTTC
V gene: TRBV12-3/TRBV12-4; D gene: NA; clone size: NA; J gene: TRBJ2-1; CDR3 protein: CASSALIDNEQFF; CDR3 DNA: TGTGCCAGCAGCGCCCTAATAGACAATGAGCAGTTCTTC
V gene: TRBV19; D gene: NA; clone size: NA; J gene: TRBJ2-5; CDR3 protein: CASSPDFLMRETQYF; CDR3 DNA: TGTGCCAGTAGCCCGGACTTTCTTATGAGAGAGACCCAGTACTTC
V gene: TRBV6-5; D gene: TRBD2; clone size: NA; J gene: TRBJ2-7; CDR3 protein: CASSSRVAGSYEQYF; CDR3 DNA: TGTGCCAGCAGTTCGAGGGTAGCGGGGTCCTACGAGCAGTACTTC
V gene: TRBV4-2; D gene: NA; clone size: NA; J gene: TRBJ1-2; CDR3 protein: CASSQENRNYGYTF; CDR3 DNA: TGTGCCAGCAGCCAGGAAAACAGGAACTATGGCTACACCTTC
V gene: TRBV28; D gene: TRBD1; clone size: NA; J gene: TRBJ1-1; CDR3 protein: CASSSGQGLTEAFF; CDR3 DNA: TGTGCCAGCAGCAGCGGACAGGGCCTCACTGAAGCTTTCTTT
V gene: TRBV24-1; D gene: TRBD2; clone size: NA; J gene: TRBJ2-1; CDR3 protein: CATSDPGTSSYNEQFF; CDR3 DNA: TGTGCCACCAGTGATCCCGGGACTAGCTCCTACAATGAGCAGTTCTTC
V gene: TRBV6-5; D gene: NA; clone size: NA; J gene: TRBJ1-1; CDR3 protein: CASLEPNRGNTEAFF; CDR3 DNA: TGTGCCAGCTTAGAACCTAATCGGGGGAACACTGAAGCTTTCTTT
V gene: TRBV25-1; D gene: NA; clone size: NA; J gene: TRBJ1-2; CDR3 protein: CASSEYEGADGYTF; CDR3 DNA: TGTGCCAGCAGTGAATATGAGGGAGCGGATGGCTACACCTTC
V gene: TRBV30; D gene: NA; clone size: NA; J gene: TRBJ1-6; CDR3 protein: CAWARTTSSPLHF; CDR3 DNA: TGTGCCTGGGCCCGGACAACGTCTTCACCCCTCCACTTT
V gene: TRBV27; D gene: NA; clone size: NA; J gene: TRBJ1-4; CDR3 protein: CASSLHGGRAEKLFF; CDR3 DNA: TGTGCCAGCAGTTTACACGGGGGGCGGGCTGAAAAACTGTTTTTT
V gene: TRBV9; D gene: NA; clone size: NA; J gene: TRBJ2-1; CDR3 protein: CASSVVAGALYNEQFF; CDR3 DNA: TGTGCCAGCAGCGTAGTGGCCGGAGCCCTCTACAATGAGCAGTTCTTC
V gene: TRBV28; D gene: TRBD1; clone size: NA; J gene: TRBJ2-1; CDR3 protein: CASRPSRDRAPGNEQFF; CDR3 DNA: TGTGCCAGCAGACCCTCTCGGGACAGGGCACCTGGGAATGAGCAGTTCTTC
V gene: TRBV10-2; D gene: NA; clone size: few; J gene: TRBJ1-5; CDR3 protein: CASSESGGGGPQHF; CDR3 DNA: TGCGCCAGCAGTGAGTCGGGGGGTGGTGGGCCCCAGCATTTT
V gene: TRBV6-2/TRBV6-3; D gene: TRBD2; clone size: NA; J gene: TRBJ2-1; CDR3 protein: CASSWLAGGLGEQFF; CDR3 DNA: TGTGCCAGCAGTTGGTTAGCGGGAGGGCTCGGTGAGCAGTTCTTC
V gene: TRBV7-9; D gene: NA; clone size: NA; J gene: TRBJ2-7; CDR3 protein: CASSPPGTFPYEQYF; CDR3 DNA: TGTGCCAGCAGCCCCCCCGGGACTTTCCCCTACGAGCAGTACTTC
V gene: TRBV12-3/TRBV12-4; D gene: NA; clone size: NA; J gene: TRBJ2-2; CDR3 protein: CASSLGLGELFF; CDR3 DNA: TGTGCCAGCAGTTTGGGGCTCGGGGAGCTGTTTTTT
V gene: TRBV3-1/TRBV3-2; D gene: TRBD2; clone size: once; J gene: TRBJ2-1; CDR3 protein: CASSQALIAGRIDEQFF; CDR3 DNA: TGTGCCAGCAGCCAAGCCCTCATAGCGGGAAGGATCGATGAGCAGTTCTTC
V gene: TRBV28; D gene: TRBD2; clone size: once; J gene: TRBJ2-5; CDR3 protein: CASSLVAGDETQYF; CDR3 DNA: TGTGCCAGCAGTTTAGTAGCGGGAGACGAGACCCAGTACTTC
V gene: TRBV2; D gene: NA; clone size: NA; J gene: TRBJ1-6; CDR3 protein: CASSGGTSSYNSPLHF; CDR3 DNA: TGTGCCAGCAGTGGGGGGACAAGCTCCTATAATTCACCCCTCCACTTT
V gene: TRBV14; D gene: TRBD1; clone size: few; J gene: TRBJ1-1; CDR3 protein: CASSQARQGHTEAFF; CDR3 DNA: TGTGCCAGCAGCCAAGCCCGACAGGGACACACTGAAGCTTTCTTT
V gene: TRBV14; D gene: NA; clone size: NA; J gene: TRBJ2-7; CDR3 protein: CASSQGGQGEQYF; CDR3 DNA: TGTGCCAGCAGCCAAGGTGGCCAGGGCGAGCAGTACTTC
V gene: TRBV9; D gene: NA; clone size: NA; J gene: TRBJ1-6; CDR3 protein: CASSAPQGSYNSPLHF; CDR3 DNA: TGTGCCAGCAGCGCCCCACAGGGCTCCTATAATTCACCCCTCCACTTT
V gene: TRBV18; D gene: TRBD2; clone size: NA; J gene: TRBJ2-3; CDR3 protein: CASSPPGLAGGADTQYF; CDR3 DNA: TGTGCCAGCTCACCACCTGGACTAGCGGGAGGGGCAGATACGCAGTATTTT